This T cell receptor beta chain comes out of a study of blood T cell repertoires in COVID-19. Profiled with immunoSEQ multiplex PCR; TCRdb holds only in-frame clones, not every one. Here the sample spans 200,000 to 250,000 clones, 80% to 90% being singletons. This CDR3 spans 17 amino acids. The V and J ends lost 3 bases and 5 bases respectively, with 22 bases between them. Germline V gives CDR1 LGHDT, CDR2 YNNKEL (reference sequence). The source of this sequence is a man younger than 45 with active or convalescent COVID-19. This sequence joins TRBV3-1 (or the pseudogene TRBV3-2) and TRBJ2-5, with D possibly TRBD2 on 7 matching bases. Source material: peripheral blood. This CDR3 is CASSHGGGGSGRETQYF. The CDR3, as DNA: TGTGCCAGCAGCCATGGGGGGGGCGGGAGCGGCAGGGAGACCCAGTACTTC.